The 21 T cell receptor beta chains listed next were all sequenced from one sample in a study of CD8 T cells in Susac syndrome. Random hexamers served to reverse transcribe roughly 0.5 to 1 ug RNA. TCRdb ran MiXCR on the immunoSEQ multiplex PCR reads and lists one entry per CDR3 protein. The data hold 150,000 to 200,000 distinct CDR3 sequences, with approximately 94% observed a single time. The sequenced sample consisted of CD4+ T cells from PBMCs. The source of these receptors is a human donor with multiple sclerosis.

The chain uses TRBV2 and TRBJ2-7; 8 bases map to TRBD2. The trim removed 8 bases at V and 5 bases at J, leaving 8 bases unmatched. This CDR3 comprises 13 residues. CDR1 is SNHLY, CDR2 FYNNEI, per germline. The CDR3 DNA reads TGTGCCAGCGGTCGCGGGGGGTTCGACGAGCAGTACTTC. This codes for CASGRGGFDEQYF.

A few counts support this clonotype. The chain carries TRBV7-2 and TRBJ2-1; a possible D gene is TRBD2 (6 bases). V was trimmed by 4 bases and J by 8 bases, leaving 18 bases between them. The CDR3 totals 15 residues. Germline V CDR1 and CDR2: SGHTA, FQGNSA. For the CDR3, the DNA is TGTGCCAGCAGCTCAACCGGGGGTGGGGCTGATGAGCAGTTCTTC. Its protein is CASSSTGGGADEQFF.

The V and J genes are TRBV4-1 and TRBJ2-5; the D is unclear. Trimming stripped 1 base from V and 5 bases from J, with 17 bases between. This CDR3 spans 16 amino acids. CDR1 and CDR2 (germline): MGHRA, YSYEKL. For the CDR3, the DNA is TGCGCCAGCAGCCAAGGGTTGGATTCTCGGTGGGAGACCCAGTACTTC. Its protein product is CASSQGLDSRWETQYF.

The CDR3 is CASSQEEGNEQFF. For the CDR3, the DNA is TGTGCCAGCAGCCAAGAAGAAGGGAATGAGCAGTTCTTC. The V call is TRBV14, the J call TRBJ2-1; D is ambiguous. CDR1 SGHDN and CDR2 FVKESK come from the germline V gene. Between the trimmed V and J ends, which lost 0 bases and 7 bases, there was a span of 7 bases. The CDR3 extends over 13 amino acids.

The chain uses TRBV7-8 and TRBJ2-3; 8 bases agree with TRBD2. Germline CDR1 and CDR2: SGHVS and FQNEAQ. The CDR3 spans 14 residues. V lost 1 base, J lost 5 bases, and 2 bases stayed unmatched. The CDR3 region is CASSLVGGGDTQYF. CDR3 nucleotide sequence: TGTGCCAGCAGCTTAGTCGGGGGGGGAGATACGCAGTATTTT.

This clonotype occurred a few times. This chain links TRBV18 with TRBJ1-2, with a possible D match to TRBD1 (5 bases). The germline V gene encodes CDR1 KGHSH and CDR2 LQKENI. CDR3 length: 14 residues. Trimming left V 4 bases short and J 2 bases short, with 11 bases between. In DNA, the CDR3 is TGTGCCAGCTCACGGGGGACGGTAAACTATGGCTACACCTTC. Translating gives CASSRGTVNYGYTF.

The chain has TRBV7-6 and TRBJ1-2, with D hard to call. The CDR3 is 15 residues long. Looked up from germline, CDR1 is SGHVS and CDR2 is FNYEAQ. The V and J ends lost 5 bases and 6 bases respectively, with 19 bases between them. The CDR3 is CASSVLSDPPHGYTF. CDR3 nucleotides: TGTGCCAGCAGCGTCCTCTCGGATCCCCCTCATGGCTACACCTTC.

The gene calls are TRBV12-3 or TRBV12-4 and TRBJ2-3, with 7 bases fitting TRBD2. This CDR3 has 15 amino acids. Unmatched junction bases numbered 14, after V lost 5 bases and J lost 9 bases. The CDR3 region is CASSGRVTSRVTQYF. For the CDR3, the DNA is TGTGCCAGCAGTGGGAGGGTTACCTCCCGTGTAACGCAGTATTTT.

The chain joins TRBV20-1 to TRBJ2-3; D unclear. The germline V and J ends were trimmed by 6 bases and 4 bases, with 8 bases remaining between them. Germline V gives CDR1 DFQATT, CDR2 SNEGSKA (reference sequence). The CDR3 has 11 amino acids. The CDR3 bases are TGCAGTGCCCGAACCCCAGATACGCAGTATTTT. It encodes CSARTPDTQYF.

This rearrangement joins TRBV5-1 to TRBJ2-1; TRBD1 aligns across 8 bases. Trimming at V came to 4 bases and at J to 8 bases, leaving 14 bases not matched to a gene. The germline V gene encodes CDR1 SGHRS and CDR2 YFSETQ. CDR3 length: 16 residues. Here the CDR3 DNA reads TGCGCCAGCAGCCCAAGCCTTACATCGACAGGGGATGAGCAGTTCTTC. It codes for CASSPSLTSTGDEQFF.

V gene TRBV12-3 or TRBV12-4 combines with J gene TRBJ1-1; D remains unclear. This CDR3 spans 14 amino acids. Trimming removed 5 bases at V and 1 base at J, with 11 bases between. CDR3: CASSPPRGNTEAFF. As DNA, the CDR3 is TGTGCCAGCAGTCCCCCGCGAGGGAACACTGAAGCTTTCTTT.

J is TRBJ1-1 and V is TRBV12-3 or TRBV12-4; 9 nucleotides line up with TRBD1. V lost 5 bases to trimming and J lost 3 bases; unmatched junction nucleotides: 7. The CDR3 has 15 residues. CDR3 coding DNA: TGTGCCAGCAGTGCCTGGACAGGGGTGGACACTGAAGCTTTCTTT. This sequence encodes CASSAWTGVDTEAFF.

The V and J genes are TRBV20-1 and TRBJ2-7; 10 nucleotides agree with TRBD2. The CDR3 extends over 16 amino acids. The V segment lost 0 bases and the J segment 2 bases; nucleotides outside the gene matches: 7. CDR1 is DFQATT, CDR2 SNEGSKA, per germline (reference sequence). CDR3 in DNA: TGCAGTGCTAGAGATCCGGCAGCGGGAGGGACCTACGAGCAGTACTTC. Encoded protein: CSARDPAAGGTYEQYF.

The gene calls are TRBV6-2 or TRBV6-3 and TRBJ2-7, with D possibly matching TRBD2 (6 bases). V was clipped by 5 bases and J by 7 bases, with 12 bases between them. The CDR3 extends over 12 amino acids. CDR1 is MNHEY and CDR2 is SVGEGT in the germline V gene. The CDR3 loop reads CASSTGGREQYF. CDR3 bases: TGTGCCAGCAGTACCGGGGGTCGGGAGCAGTACTTC.

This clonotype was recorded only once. In DNA, the CDR3 is TGCAGCGTTGTGCTCCAGCCGAGGACTGAAGCTTTCTTT. Its protein product is CSVVLQPRTEAFF. The chain is built from TRBV29-1 and TRBJ1-1; D remains ambiguous. CDR1 and CDR2 (germline): SQVTM, ANQGSEA. The CDR3 contains 13 residues. The V gene lost 4 bases and the J gene lost 5 bases, with 14 bases spanning the gap.

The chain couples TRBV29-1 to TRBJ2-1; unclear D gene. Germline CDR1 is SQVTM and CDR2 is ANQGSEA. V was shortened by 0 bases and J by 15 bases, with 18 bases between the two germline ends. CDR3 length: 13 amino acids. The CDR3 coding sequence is TGCAGCGTTGAAGATTTCCGTCCCTCCCCCCCGTTCTTC. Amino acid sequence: CSVEDFRPSPPFF.

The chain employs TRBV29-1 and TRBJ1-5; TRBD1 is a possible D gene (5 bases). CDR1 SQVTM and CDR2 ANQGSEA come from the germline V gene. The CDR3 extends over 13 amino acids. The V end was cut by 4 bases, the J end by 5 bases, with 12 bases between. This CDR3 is CSVAGSWDQPQHF. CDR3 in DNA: TGCAGCGTTGCAGGGTCTTGGGATCAGCCCCAGCATTTT.

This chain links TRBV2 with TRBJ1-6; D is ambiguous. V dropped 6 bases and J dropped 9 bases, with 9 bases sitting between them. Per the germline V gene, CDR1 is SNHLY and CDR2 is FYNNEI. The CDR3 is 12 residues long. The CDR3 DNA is TGTGCCAGCAGCGGTACTGGTTCACCCCTCCACTTT. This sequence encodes CASSGTGSPLHF.

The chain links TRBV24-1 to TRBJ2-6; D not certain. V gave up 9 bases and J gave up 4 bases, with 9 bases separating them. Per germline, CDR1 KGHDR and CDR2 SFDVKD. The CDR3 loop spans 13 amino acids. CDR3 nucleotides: TGTGCCACCCTCTCTCCCGGGGCCAACGTCCTGACTTTC. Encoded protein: CATLSPGANVLTF.

CDR3 nucleotides: TGTGCCAGCAGCTTAGCCGCGAATCTCGGAGGGGCCAACGTCCTGACTTTC. It specifies CASSLAANLGGANVLTF. The rearrangement joins TRBV7-2 to TRBJ2-6; unclear D gene. Germline V CDR1 and CDR2: SGHTA, FQGNSA. The CDR3 covers 17 residues. V was cut by 0 bases and J by 4 bases, with 13 bases left in between. Full variable domain (rest looked up from reference TRBV7-2 and TRBJ2-6): GAGVSQSPSNKVTEKGKDVELRCDPISGHTALYWYRQSLGQGLEFLIYFQGNSAPDKSGLPSDRFSAERTGGSVSTLTIQRTQQEDSAVYLCASSLAANLGGANVLTFGAGSRLTVL.

The CDR3 protein is CASSQRQGGEAFF. CDR3 DNA sequence: TGCGCCAGCAGCCAGAGACAGGGGGGCGAAGCTTTCTTT. This rearrangement joins TRBV4-3 to TRBJ1-1; 9 positions agree with TRBD1. The CDR3 consists of 13 residues. CDR1 and CDR2 (germline): LGHNA, YSLEER. V was pared by 3 bases and J by 8 bases, with 4 bases of the junction left unmatched.